This T cell receptor beta chain originates from a study of blood T cells in healthy people across ages. The second PCR ran about 6 to 12 cycles with a sample-barcoded 5' primer and J-beta primers. Each CDR3 protein is one row after TCRdb ran MiXCR on the 5' RACE reads. The sample holds more than 450,000 distinct CDR3 sequences, roughly a quarter seen once. The CDR3 covers 15 residues. CDR1 is LGHDT, CDR2 YNNKEL, per germline (reference sequence). The same data also went into a second study, on T cells of mothers and their children.

The sample taken for sequencing was blood. The TCR sequence derives from a boy aged 2 to 10 in good health. The V and J genes are TRBV3-1 and TRBJ2-7; D call uncertain. The DNA end favors TRBJ2-5, so the J call may be wrong. The DNA for the CDR3 is TGTGCCAGCAGCCGGACCTTCTCGGTGGGAGAGACCCAGTACTTC. Protein product: CASSRTFSVGETQYF.